This TCR beta chain is from a study of blood T cell repertoires in COVID-19. Overall study: There were acute and convalescent COVID-19 samples, and they came from the United States, Italy and Spain. PBMCs, B-cell-depleted T cells, or T cells were the source of the cDNA or gDNA that made up the material.

In the study's own analysis: Estimated nucleated cell counts came from reference gene primer amplification. Here immunoSEQ multiplex PCR was the method, and the copy in TCRdb shows in-frame clones only, minus some. V, J and clone size derive from that table, while D and trimming were established from the DNA sequence. Found here are a few hundred thousand clones, around 87% of them singletons; the top ten hold approximately 2%. The germline V gene encodes CDR1 SGDLS and CDR2 YYNGEE. The V segment lost 6 bases and the J segment 4 bases; nucleotides outside the gene matches: 9. The CDR3 sequence is 17 residues long.

This sequence originates from a woman in her twenties or thirties who had recovered from COVID-19. The chain combines TRBV9 with TRBJ2-1, with 14 bases aligning to TRBD2. The sequenced material came from peripheral blood. The CDR3 DNA is TGTGCCAGCACCCCTTCCGGACTAGCGGGAGGATACAATGAGCAGTTCTTC. Translating gives CASTPSGLAGGYNEQFF.